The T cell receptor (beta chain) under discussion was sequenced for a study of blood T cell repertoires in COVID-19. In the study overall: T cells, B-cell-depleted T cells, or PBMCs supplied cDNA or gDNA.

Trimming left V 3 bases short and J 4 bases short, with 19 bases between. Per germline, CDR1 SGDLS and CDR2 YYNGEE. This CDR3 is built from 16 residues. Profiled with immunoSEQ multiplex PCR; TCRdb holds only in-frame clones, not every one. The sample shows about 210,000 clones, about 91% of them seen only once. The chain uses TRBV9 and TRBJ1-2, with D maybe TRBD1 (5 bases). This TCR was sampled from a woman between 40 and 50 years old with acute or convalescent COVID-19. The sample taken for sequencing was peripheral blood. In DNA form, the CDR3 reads TGTGCCAGCAGCGCCCCCCTAGCGCGGGGCTTCTATGGCTACACCTTC. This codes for CASSAPLARGFYGYTF.